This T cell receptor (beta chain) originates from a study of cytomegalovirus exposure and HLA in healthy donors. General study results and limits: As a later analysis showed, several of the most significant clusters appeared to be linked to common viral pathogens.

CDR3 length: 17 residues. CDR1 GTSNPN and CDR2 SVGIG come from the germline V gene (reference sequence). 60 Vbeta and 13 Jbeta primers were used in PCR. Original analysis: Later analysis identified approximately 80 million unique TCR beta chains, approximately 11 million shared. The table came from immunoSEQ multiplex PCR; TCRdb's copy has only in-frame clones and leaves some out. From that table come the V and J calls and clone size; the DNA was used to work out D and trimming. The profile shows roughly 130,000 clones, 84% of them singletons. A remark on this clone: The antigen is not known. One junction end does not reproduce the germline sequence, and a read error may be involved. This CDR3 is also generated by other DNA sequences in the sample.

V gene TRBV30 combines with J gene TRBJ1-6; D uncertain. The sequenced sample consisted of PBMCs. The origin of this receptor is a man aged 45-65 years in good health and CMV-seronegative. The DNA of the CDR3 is TGTGCCTGGAGTGTACCCCCTCCGAGCTCCTATAATTCCCCCCTCCACTTT. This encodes CAWSVPPPSSYNSPLHF.